The 21 T cell receptor beta chains in this list originate from one sample, sequenced in a study of metastatic and nonmetastatic thyroid tumors. No patient received treatment before thyroid surgery. From the PCR reads, TCRdb re-called clones with MiXCR. The sample has over 20,000 clones; approximately 30% are singletons. Material for sequencing was blood. The receptors come from a female donor with papillary thyroid cancer or a benign thyroid nodule (not recorded which). Some clones in this sample may be carry-over from other donors' samples.

This clone was picked up many times. The chain employs TRBV28 and TRBJ2-3; TRBD2 matches at 7 bases. The CDR3 covers 15 residues. Per the germline V gene, CDR1 is MDHEN and CDR2 is SYDVKM. V was pared by 3 bases and J by 3 bases, with 6 bases of the junction left unmatched. This chain's CDR3 is CASSFYLAVTDTQYF. For the CDR3, the DNA is TGTGCCAGCAGTTTTTATCTAGCGGTTACAGATACGCAGTATTTT.

This clone was counted ten times or more. The chain recombines TRBV19 with TRBJ2-3; D is undetermined. Trimming removed 1 base at V and 3 bases at J, with 5 bases between. Germline CDR1 is LNHDA and CDR2 is SQIVND (reference sequence). This CDR3 comprises 13 residues. The CDR3: CASSIAQTDTQYF. In DNA, the CDR3 is TGTGCCAGTAGTATAGCCCAGACAGATACGCAGTATTTT.

About this clone itself: This same CDR3 is encoded by further DNA sequences in the sample. This sequence joins TRBV28 and TRBJ1-5; 7 nucleotides agree with TRBD1. Germline-derived CDR1 and CDR2 are MDHEN and SYDVKM. The CDR3 sequence is 15 residues long. After removal of 4 bases from V and 13 bases from J, the junction contained 16 bases not matched to a gene. The CDR3 protein is CASSYSTGESGTQHF. CDR3 DNA: TGTGCCAGCAGTTACTCTACAGGGGAATCAGGGACACAGCATTTT. The variable domain in full, with the rest retrieved from reference TRBV28 and TRBJ1-5, is DVKVTQSSRYLVKRTGEKVFLECVQDMDHENMFWYRQDPGLGLRLIYFSYDVKMKEKGDIPEGYSVSREKKERFSLILESASTNQTSMYLCASSYSTGESGTQHFGDGTRLSIL.

In this sample, this clone turned up many times. CDR3 in amino acids: CSVDRGTPANTGELFF. The DNA of the CDR3 is TGCAGCGTTGACAGGGGCACCCCCGCGAACACCGGGGAGCTGTTTTTT. The chain is built from TRBV29-1 and TRBJ2-2; weak D call: TRBD1 (6 bases). The CDR3 totals 16 residues. Germline lookup yields CDR1 SQVTM and CDR2 ANQGSEA. Trimming shortened V by 3 bases and J by 0 bases, and 14 bases separated the two germline ends.

This chain connects TRBV19 to TRBJ1-6; 7 positions match TRBD1. CDR3 length equals 19 residues. The junction had 14 bases not matched to a gene; V was cut back by 4 bases and J by 2 bases. Germline V gives CDR1 LNHDA, CDR2 SQIVND (reference sequence). The CDR3 DNA reads TGTGCCAGTAGTAACGTACAATCCCCGGGACAGCCCTATAATTCACCCCTCCACTTT. As protein: CASSNVQSPGQPYNSPLHF.

This clone was seen many times. J is TRBJ1-4 and V is TRBV14; D is undetermined. Germline CDR1 reads SGHDN; CDR2 reads FVKESK. V was clipped by 0 bases and J by 4 bases, with 9 bases between them. The CDR3 has 15 residues. This CDR3 reads CASSQDNFFNEKLFF. In DNA, the CDR3 is TGTGCCAGCAGCCAAGATAACTTTTTTAATGAAAAACTGTTTTTT.

The chain links TRBV6-2 or TRBV6-3 to TRBJ2-7; 7 bases agree with TRBD2. CDR1 is MNHEY and CDR2 is SVGEGT in the germline V gene. This CDR3 has 16 amino acids. The V and J ends lost 7 bases and 1 base, in that order; junction bases with no gene match: 13. The CDR3 DNA reads as TGTGCCAGCACCCGCCAAAGGGCTAGCGGATCCTACGAGCAGTACTTC. Protein product: CASTRQRASGSYEQYF.

This clone was counted at least ten times. The chain is built from TRBV3-1 and TRBJ1-5, with D hard to call. Germline CDR1 and CDR2: LGHDT and YNNKEL (reference sequence). The V end lost 3 bases, the J end lost 0 bases, and 3 bases lay between the germline ends. The CDR3 totals 13 residues. DNA for the CDR3: TGTGCCAGCAGCCACGCTAGCAATCAGCCCCAGCATTTT. It encodes CASSHASNQPQHF. The whole variable domain, remainder taken from reference TRBV3-1 and TRBJ1-5, is DTAVSQTPKYLVTQMGNDKSIKCEQNLGHDTMYWYKQDSKKFLKIMFSYNNKELIINETVPNRFSPKSPDKAHLNLHINSLELGDSAVYFCASSHASNQPQHFGDGTRLSIL.

This clone was seen at least ten times. The chain has TRBV9 and TRBJ2-1, with 11 bases lining up with TRBD2. V gave up 3 bases and J gave up 5 bases; unmatched junction bases: 7. Germline assignment: CDR1 SGDLS and CDR2 YYNGEE. The CDR3 is made up of 16 amino acids. In DNA form, the CDR3 reads TGTGCCAGCAGCGGAGCCGGGACTAGCGGTAACAATGAGCAGTTCTTC. Translating it yields CASSGAGTSGNNEQFF.

Only a few counts were recorded for this clone. The chain is built from TRBV19 and TRBJ2-3, with 7 positions matching TRBD1. The CDR3 has 14 amino acids. In germline, CDR1 is LNHDA, CDR2 SQIVND (reference sequence). V lost 7 bases to trimming and J lost 4 bases; unmatched junction nucleotides: 8. This chain's CDR3 is CASTKVQGADTQYF. DNA of the CDR3: TGTGCCAGTACCAAAGTCCAGGGGGCAGATACGCAGTATTTT. Filled out from reference TRBV19 and TRBJ2-3, the complete variable domain reads DGGITQSPKYLFRKEGQNVTLSCEQNLNHDAMYWYRQDPGQGLRLIYYSQIVNDFQKGDIAEGYSVSREKKESFPLTVTSAQKNPTAFYLCASTKVQGADTQYFGPGTRLTVL.

This clone occurred many times. The chain couples TRBV7-2 to TRBJ2-7, with D uncertain. This CDR3 is built from 13 residues. Trimming stripped 0 bases from V and 5 bases from J, with 8 bases between. Germline V gene lookup returns CDR1 SGHTA and CDR2 FQGNSA. The CDR3 reads CASSLAGSHEQYF. CDR3 sequence (DNA): TGTGCCAGCAGCTTAGCTGGAAGCCACGAGCAGTACTTC.

The V call is TRBV6-1, the J call TRBJ1-3, with 8 bases aligning to TRBD1. Germline V gives CDR1 MNHNS, CDR2 SASEGT. V lost 7 bases to trimming and J lost 4 bases; unmatched junction nucleotides: 6. This CDR3 has 14 residues. The CDR3 protein is CASIRRDRGNTIYF. The CDR3 nucleotides are TGTGCCAGCATACGCCGGGACAGGGGAAACACCATATATTTT.

This clone was detected ten times or more. V is TRBV30 and J is TRBJ1-3; D gene uncertain. Germline-derived CDR1 and CDR2 are GTSNPN and SVGIG (reference sequence). The V gene lost 2 bases and the J gene lost 4 bases, with 9 bases spanning the gap. The CDR3 totals 13 residues. The CDR3 spells CAWSTPSGNTIYF. The CDR3 bases are TGTGCCTGGAGTACTCCCAGCGGAAACACCATATATTTT.

This clone was observed at least ten times. This chain joins TRBV20-1 and TRBJ1-3; 7 bases align to TRBD1. Trimming took 2 bases from V and 2 from J; bases not matched to a gene: 3. This CDR3 is 14 amino acids long. Germline loops: CDR1 DFQATT, CDR2 SNEGSKA (reference sequence). As DNA, the CDR3 is TGCAGTGCTAGATTCGACAGGGCTGGAAACACCATATATTTT. Its translation is CSARFDRAGNTIYF.

This clone ranks as medium-sized (0.01 to 0.1%). This rearrangement joins TRBV7-2 to TRBJ2-7; TRBD2 matches 15 bases. Germline-derived CDR1 and CDR2 are SGHTA and FQGNSA. The CDR3 extends over 17 amino acids. V dropped 4 bases and J dropped 4; count of bases not matched to a gene: 8. The CDR3 DNA is TGTGCCAGCAGCTCCCGGACTAGCGGGAGGGCCTTGTACGAGCAGTACTTC. Amino acid sequence: CASSSRTSGRALYEQYF.

This clone has at least ten counts. J is TRBJ1-2 and V is TRBV27; TRBD1 matches at 9 bases. Trimming took 6 bases from V and 4 from J; bases not matched to a gene: 6. CDR1 is MNHEY, CDR2 SMNVEV, per germline (reference sequence). CDR3 length: 14 amino acids. The CDR3 nucleotides are TGTGCCAGCAGAGATACAGGGGGCGCCTATGGCTACACCTTC. It specifies CASRDTGGAYGYTF.

This clone appeared many times. This chain connects TRBV30 to TRBJ2-7; 7 bases are shared with TRBD1. The CDR3 loop spans 12 amino acids. From germline, CDR1 is GTSNPN and CDR2 SVGIG (reference sequence). V lost 5 bases and J lost 3; bases outside the gene matches: 4. CDR3 bases: TGTGCCTGGGCTGACAGGGACTACGAGCAGTACTTC. It specifies CAWADRDYEQYF.

Sample share makes this clone medium-sized (0.01 to 0.1%). The chain links TRBV7-8 to TRBJ1-5, with a possible D match to TRBD1 (5 bases). The CDR3 has 15 amino acids. Trimming stripped 1 base from V and 5 bases from J, with 12 bases between. Germline V lookup: CDR1 SGHVS, CDR2 FQNEAQ. Here the CDR3 reads CASSLGTGGYQPQHF. DNA of the CDR3: TGTGCCAGCAGCTTAGGAACCGGGGGGTATCAGCCCCAGCATTTT. The full variable domain, its missing parts supplied by reference TRBV7-8 and TRBJ1-5, is GAGVSQSPRYKVAKRGQDVALRCDPISGHVSLFWYQQALGQGPEFLTYFQNEAQLDKSGLPSDRFFAERPEGSVSTLKIQRTQQEDSAVYLCASSLGTGGYQPQHFGDGTRLSIL.

Many counts were recorded for this clone. V is TRBV28 and J is TRBJ1-4; the D is unclear. Per germline, CDR1 MDHEN and CDR2 SYDVKM. The CDR3 has 13 amino acids. V lost 6 bases and J 4 bases, leaving 9 bases between the germline ends. The CDR3 DNA reads as TGTGCCAGCAGCCCACCTAGTAATGAAAAACTGTTTTTT. Translated: CASSPPSNEKLFF.

This clone has more than one count but fewer than ten. The chain recombines TRBV19 with TRBJ1-2; 8 nucleotides line up with TRBD1. V dropped 6 bases and J dropped 2; count of bases not matched to a gene: 5. From germline, CDR1 is LNHDA and CDR2 SQIVND (reference sequence). CDR3 length equals 14 residues. CDR3: CASSPTGANYGYTF. CDR3 in DNA: TGTGCCAGTAGCCCGACAGGGGCGAACTATGGCTACACCTTC.

Many counts were recorded for this clone. CDR3: CASSDPLLGADTGELFF. For the CDR3, the DNA is TGTGCCAGCAGCGACCCCCTCCTGGGGGCGGACACCGGGGAGCTGTTTTTT. V gene TRBV9 combines with J gene TRBJ2-2; D perhaps matches TRBD1 (6 bases). The length of the CDR3 is 17 residues. Trimming took 3 bases from V and 3 from J, leaving 18 bases between them. Germline V gene data show CDR1 as SGDLS and CDR2 as YYNGEE.